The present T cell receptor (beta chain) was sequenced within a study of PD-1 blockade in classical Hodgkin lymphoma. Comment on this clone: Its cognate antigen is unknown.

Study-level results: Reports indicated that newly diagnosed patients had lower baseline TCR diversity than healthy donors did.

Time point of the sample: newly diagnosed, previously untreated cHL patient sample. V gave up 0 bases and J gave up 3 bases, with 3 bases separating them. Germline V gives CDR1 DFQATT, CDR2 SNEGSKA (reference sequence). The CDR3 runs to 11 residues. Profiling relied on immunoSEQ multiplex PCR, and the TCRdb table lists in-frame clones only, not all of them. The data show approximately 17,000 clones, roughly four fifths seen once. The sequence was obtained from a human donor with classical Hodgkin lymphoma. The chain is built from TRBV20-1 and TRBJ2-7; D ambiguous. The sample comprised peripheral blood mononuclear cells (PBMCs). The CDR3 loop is CSARESYEQYF. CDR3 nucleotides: TGCAGTGCTAGAGAAAGCTACGAGCAGTACTTC.